Described below is a single TCR beta chain sequence and its context. This table comes from immunoSEQ multiplex PCR, and its TCRdb copy is limited to in-frame clones, with some not included. This table has approximately 160,000 clones, approximately 85% appearing once. This sample was taken from a study of blood T cell repertoires in COVID-19. The CDR3 loop spans 16 amino acids. The germline V gene encodes CDR1 SGHNT and CDR2 YYREEE (reference sequence). Losses at the gene ends were 0 bases for V and 5 bases for J; bases not matched to a gene: 9. The sample consisted of peripheral blood. The receptor was isolated from a man aged 55 to 69 who had recovered from COVID-19. The genes are TRBV5-4 and TRBJ2-3; 7 positions match TRBD1. The CDR3 nucleotides read TGTGCCAGCAGCTTGGGAGCCGGGGACAGACTAGATACGCAGTATTTT. It yields the protein CASSLGAGDRLDTQYF.